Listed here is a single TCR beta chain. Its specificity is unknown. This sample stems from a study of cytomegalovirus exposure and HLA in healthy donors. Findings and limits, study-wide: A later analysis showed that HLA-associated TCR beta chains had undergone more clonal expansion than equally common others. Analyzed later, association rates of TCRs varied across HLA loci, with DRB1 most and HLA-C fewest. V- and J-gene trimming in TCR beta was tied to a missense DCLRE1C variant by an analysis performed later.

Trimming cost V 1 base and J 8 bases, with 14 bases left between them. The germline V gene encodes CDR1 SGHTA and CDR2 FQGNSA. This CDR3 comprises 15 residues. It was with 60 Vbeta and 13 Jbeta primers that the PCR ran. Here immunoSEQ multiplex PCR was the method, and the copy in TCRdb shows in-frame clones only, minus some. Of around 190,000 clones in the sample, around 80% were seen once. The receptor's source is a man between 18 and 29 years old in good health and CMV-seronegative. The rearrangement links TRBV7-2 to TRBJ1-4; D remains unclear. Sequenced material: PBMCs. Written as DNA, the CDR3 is TGTGCCAGCAGCTTAGTTGGGCAGGCCCAAGAAAAACTGTTTTTT. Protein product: CASSLVGQAQEKLFF.